A single sample is the source of the 23 T cell receptor beta chains below, sequenced in a study of beta chain features in type 1 diabetes. Expressed TCRB transcripts were sequenced after all isolated RNA was converted to cDNA. Sequencing was performed with immunoSEQ multiplex PCR; in TCRdb, only in-frame clones are kept and a portion is missing. The sample yields about 230,000 clones, about 9.3% seen once. The sequencing input was naive CD4+ T cells from blood. These receptor sequences come from a young woman in good health.

The chain combines TRBV19 with TRBJ1-5; D remains ambiguous. CDR3 length equals 14 residues. Per the germline V gene, CDR1 is LNHDA and CDR2 is SQIVND (reference sequence). V shed 1 base and J shed 6 bases, with 10 bases lying between them. The CDR3 region has the DNA TGTGCCAGTAGTATAGGTGCCCGGGGTCAGCCCCAGCATTTT. It codes for CASSIGARGQPQHF. Full variable domain (outside the CDR3, taken from reference TRBV19 and TRBJ1-5): DGGITQSPKYLFRKEGQNVTLSCEQNLNHDAMYWYRQDPGQGLRLIYYSQIVNDFQKGDIAEGYSVSREKKESFPLTVTSAQKNPTAFYLCASSIGARGQPQHFGDGTRLSIL.

J is TRBJ2-7 and V is TRBV29-1; 8 nucleotides match TRBD2. With V trimmed by 1 base and J by 2 bases, 1 base remained unmatched. Germline CDR1 reads SQVTM; CDR2 reads ANQGSEA. The CDR3 contains 13 residues. CDR3 in amino acids: CSVEAGGTYEQYF. CDR3 coding DNA: TGCAGCGTTGAAGCGGGGGGGACCTACGAGCAGTACTTC.

This clone was detected a few times. The rearrangement links TRBV25-1 to TRBJ1-5, with a weak D call TRBD1 (5 bases). The ends were cut back, 3 bases at V and 3 bases at J, with 9 bases in the middle. The CDR3 runs to 14 residues. CDR1 and CDR2 (germline): MGHDK, SYGVNS. CDR3 protein: CASSDRENNQPQHF. The CDR3 coding sequence is TGTGCCAGCAGTGACAGGGAAAACAATCAGCCCCAGCATTTT.

The chain has TRBV7-2 and TRBJ1-2; D remains unclear. Germline-derived CDR1 and CDR2 are SGHTA and FQGNSA. Trimming left V 1 base short and J 3 bases short, with 9 bases between. This CDR3 comprises 14 residues. The CDR3 reads CASSLDEGYYGYTF. CDR3 coding DNA: TGTGCCAGCAGCTTAGATGAGGGTTACTATGGCTACACCTTC.

The J gene is TRBJ2-1, the V gene TRBV6-5, with a weak D call TRBD1 (5 bases). The CDR3 covers 13 residues. V was cut by 7 bases and J by 9 bases, with 16 bases left in between. The germline V gene encodes CDR1 MNHEY and CDR2 SVGAGI. As DNA, the CDR3 is TGTGCCAGCACCGAGGACACAAACCGTGAGCAGTTCTTC. Its translation: CASTEDTNREQFF.

This clone has only a few counts. The rearrangement links TRBV7-8 to TRBJ2-3; a possible D gene is TRBD1 (6 bases). The CDR3 is made up of 15 amino acids. V lost 5 bases to trimming and J lost 6 bases, with 18 bases between them. Per germline, CDR1 SGHVS and CDR2 FQNEAQ. The CDR3 DNA sequence: TGTGCCAGCAGCCCCTCGGGACATGTAGGGGATACGCAGTATTTT. This sequence encodes CASSPSGHVGDTQYF.

The chain uses TRBV5-4 and TRBJ2-1, with 7 bases lining up with TRBD1. The CDR3 is 14 residues long. The V gene end was trimmed by 5 bases and the J gene end by 7 bases; junction bases not matched to a gene: 9. Germline V gives CDR1 SGHNT, CDR2 YYREEE (reference sequence). This CDR3 is CASSAGTVLNEQFF. Written as DNA, the CDR3 is TGTGCCAGCAGTGCCGGGACAGTGTTGAATGAGCAGTTCTTC.

In this sample, this clone turned up a few times. The chain couples TRBV12-5 to TRBJ2-1; 7 bases agree with TRBD2. The CDR3 extends over 17 amino acids. CDR1 is LGHNT and CDR2 is FRNRAP in the germline V gene. With 3 bases clipped from V and 0 bases from J, the junction kept 8 bases outside the gene matches. The CDR3 is CASGFSRLAGSYNEQFF. The CDR3 DNA reads as TGTGCTAGTGGTTTCTCTCGACTAGCCGGCTCCTACAATGAGCAGTTCTTC. Full variable domain (outside the CDR3, taken from reference TRBV12-5 and TRBJ2-1): DARVTQTPRHKVTEMGQEVTMRCQPILGHNTVFWYRQTMMQGLELLAYFRNRAPLDDSGMPKDRFSAEMPDATLATLKIQPSEPRDSAVYFCASGFSRLAGSYNEQFFGPGTRLTVL.

The sample holds a few counts of this clone. The V and J genes are TRBV7-8 and TRBJ2-5; 9 nucleotides match TRBD1. Germline loops: CDR1 SGHVS, CDR2 FQNEAQ. The CDR3 spans 15 residues. V gave up 3 bases and J gave up 4 bases; unmatched junction bases: 6. DNA for the CDR3: TGTGCCAGCAGCTTCCTACAGGGGGCAGGAGAGACCCAGTACTTC. Its protein product is CASSFLQGAGETQYF.

The V and J genes are TRBV15 and TRBJ2-4; TRBD2 might be the D (5 bases). V was pared by 0 bases and J by 15 bases, with 15 bases between. This CDR3 is built from 13 residues. Germline V gene data show CDR1 as LNHNV and CDR2 as YYDKDF (reference sequence). DNA of the CDR3: TGTGCCACCAGCAGAGATATTAGCGACCGCCCGTACTTC. Encoded protein: CATSRDISDRPYF.

This clone turned up a few times. The chain combines TRBV27 with TRBJ2-4; D possibly corresponds to TRBD1 (5 bases). Germline V CDR1 and CDR2: MNHEY, SMNVEV (reference sequence). CDR3 length equals 16 residues. Trimming took 2 bases from V and 0 from J, leaving 11 bases between them. CDR3 nucleotides: TGTGCCAGCAGTTTAAACGGACACGTAGCCAAAAACATTCAGTACTTC. It codes for CASSLNGHVAKNIQYF.

This clone was counted only a few times. V is TRBV7-3 and J is TRBJ2-2; D may be TRBD2 (5 bases). Germline CDR1 SGHTA, CDR2 FQGTGA. V shed 0 bases and J shed 5 bases, with 10 bases lying between them. The CDR3 extends over 15 amino acids. Written as DNA, the CDR3 is TGTGCCAGCAGCTTAACCGGGGAAGGTACCGGGGAGCTGTTTTTT. Amino acid sequence: CASSLTGEGTGELFF. Full variable domain (outside the CDR3, taken from reference TRBV7-3 and TRBJ2-2): GAGVSQTPSNKVTEKGKYVELRCDPISGHTALYWYRQSLGQGPEFLIYFQGTGAADDSGLPNDRFFAVRPEGSVSTLKIQRTERGDSAVYLCASSLTGEGTGELFFGEGSRLTVL.

This clone was seen more than once but under ten times. The CDR3 region is CASSLVWGAASSTDTQYF. CDR3 coding DNA: TGTGCCAGCAGCTTAGTTTGGGGAGCGGCCTCTAGCACAGATACGCAGTATTTT. The chain recombines TRBV7-9 with TRBJ2-3; D possibly corresponds to TRBD2 (5 bases). Between the trimmed V and J ends, which lost 1 base and 0 bases, there was a span of 17 bases. Germline V gives CDR1 SEHNR, CDR2 FQNEAQ (reference sequence). CDR3 size: 18 residues.

A few counts support this clone. The gene calls are TRBV12-5 and TRBJ2-7, with D perhaps TRBD1 (5 bases). Trimming removed 2 bases from V and 2 bases from J, with 7 bases in between. The CDR3 consists of 13 residues. Per germline, CDR1 LGHNT and CDR2 FRNRAP. This CDR3 reads CASGLSRAYEQYF. CDR3 nucleotides: TGTGCTAGTGGTTTGAGCAGGGCCTACGAGCAGTACTTC.

The chain links TRBV9 to TRBJ1-1; 9 bases fit TRBD1. Germline V gene sequence: CDR1 SGDLS, CDR2 YYNGEE. There are 15 residues in the CDR3. Germline trimming cut 4 bases from V and 6 bases from J; bases unmatched to any gene: 10. CDR3: CASSLSGGQGPEAFF. CDR3 bases: TGTGCCAGCAGCCTTTCCGGGGGACAGGGACCTGAAGCTTTCTTT.

V is TRBV25-1 and J is TRBJ1-6; TRBD1 agrees at 8 bases. Looked up from germline, CDR1 is MGHDK and CDR2 is SYGVNS. V lost 1 base and J lost 9; bases outside the gene matches: 2. The CDR3 is 14 amino acids. CDR3 bases: TGTGCCAGCAGTGAATTCAGGGGGCTTTCACCCCTCCACTTT. Residues: CASSEFRGLSPLHF.

The chain carries TRBV19 and TRBJ1-2; 8 bases fit TRBD1. Germline V gene lookup returns CDR1 LNHDA and CDR2 SQIVND (reference sequence). V trimming: 6 bases; J trimming: 4 bases; junction bases outside the gene matches: 4. This CDR3 region has 13 residues. For the CDR3, the DNA is TGTGCCAGTAGGACGACAGGGGCCTATGGCTACACCTTC. This sequence encodes CASRTTGAYGYTF.

The chain carries TRBV21-1 and TRBJ2-2; the D call in the table, TRBD2, was not verified against the DNA. TRBV21-1 is a known pseudogene. This CDR3 spans 16 amino acids. Here the CDR3 reads CASSKGSSGSIGELFF. DNA of the CDR3: TGTGCCAGCAGCAAAGGGAGTAGCGGGAGCATCGGGGAGCTGTTTTTT.

The V call is TRBV6-5, the J call TRBJ2-5; weak D call: TRBD2 (5 bases). Germline assignment: CDR1 MNHEY and CDR2 SVGAGI. V was clipped by 0 bases and J by 5 bases, with 10 bases between them. The CDR3 length is 14 residues. The CDR3 spells CASSYSAGGETQYF. CDR3 DNA: TGTGCCAGCAGTTACTCGGCGGGTGGGGAGACCCAGTACTTC.

This rearrangement joins TRBV9 to TRBJ1-1, with 7 bases lining up with TRBD1. Trimming at V came to 6 bases and at J to 7 bases, leaving 9 bases not matched to a gene. There are 13 residues in the CDR3. Germline CDR1 is SGDLS and CDR2 is YYNGEE. CDR3 DNA: TGTGCCAGCAACAGGGGTGGGAATGGTGAAGCTTTCTTT. Translated, it gives CASNRGGNGEAFF.

As to this clone: The same CDR3 is also encoded by other DNA sequences in this sample. The CDR3 loop reads CASSLTGGGTGELFF. DNA for the CDR3: TGCGCCAGCAGCCTCACAGGGGGTGGCACCGGGGAGCTGTTTTTT. The rearrangement uses TRBV5-1 and TRBJ2-2; 8 bases are a match to TRBD1. The V segment lost 4 bases and the J segment 4 bases; nucleotides outside the gene matches: 6. CDR1 and CDR2 (germline): SGHRS, YFSETQ. The CDR3 has 15 amino acids.

There are a few counts of this clone. The chain is built from TRBV18 and TRBJ1-2; no definite D call. V lost 5 bases, J lost 7 bases, and 14 bases lay in between. The CDR3 totals 13 residues. Per germline, CDR1 KGHSH and CDR2 LQKENI. CDR3 nucleotides: TGTGCCAGCTCAAACGGTGCGGGTAGTGGCTACACCTTC. This translates into CASSNGAGSGYTF.

In this sample, this clone turned up a few times. V is TRBV4-1 and J is TRBJ1-2, with D tentatively TRBD1 (5 bases). CDR3 length: 16 amino acids. The germline V and J ends were trimmed by 4 bases and 3 bases, with 18 bases remaining between them. Germline V gives CDR1 MGHRA, CDR2 YSYEKL. In nucleotides, the CDR3 is TGCGCCAGCAGCCGTACCCAGGACATTCAGTACTATGGCTACACCTTC. This gives the protein CASSRTQDIQYYGYTF.